This T cell receptor (beta chain) was profiled in a study of Graves' ophthalmopathy and Graves' hyperthyroidism. General study findings and limits: Between ophthalmopathy and stable hyperthyroidism, a 13-signature model drew a separation with 87.88% sensitivity and roughly 80% specificity.

In the case of this clonotype: Its antigen is as yet unknown. At one end the junction does not follow the germline gene, possibly because of a read error.

The length of the CDR3 is 17 residues. CDR1 and CDR2 from the germline V gene are SGHTA and FQGTGA. Amplification from RNA transcripts yielded the TCR beta CDR3 regions. RT-PCR with HTBI primers came first, then second-round multiplex PCR. TCRdb ran MiXCR on the multiplex PCR reads and lists one entry per CDR3 protein. The repertoire holds some 1.1 million distinct CDR3 sequences, with 35% to 40% as singletons. The clonotype comes from an adult man with Graves' hyperthyroidism. This chain links TRBV7-3 with TRBJ2-6; 11 bases map to TRBD1. Sequencing was done on a sample of peripheral blood or thyroid tissue (not recorded which). CDR3 DNA: TGTGCCAGCAGCCAGGGACAGGGGGGGTCTGGGGCCAACGTCCTGGCTTTC. Amino acids: CASSQGQGGSGANVLAF.